This is a list of T cell receptor beta chains from one sample in a study of blood T cell repertoires in COVID-19. Repertoires were generated with immunoSEQ multiplex PCR, while TCRdb's copy carries only in-frame clones and drops some. The data show 650,000 to 800,000 clones, around 90% seen once. Material for sequencing was peripheral blood. These receptors came from a woman aged 18-30 years with acute or convalescent COVID-19. Both conserved end residues are part of each CDR3. The D gene is left open where the match is weak. Size values are once, few and many counts, or a class for expanded clones, and some rows have none.

-	TRBJ2-6	TRBD1	TRBV6-4	TGTGCCAGCAGTGACTCAGACAGGGCCGGGGCCAACGTCCTGACTTTC	CASSDSDRAGANVLTF
-	TRBJ2-7	TRBD1	TRBV6-6	TGTGCCAGCAGTCCCGGGACAGCCTCCTACGAGCAGTACTTC	CASSPGTASYEQYF
-	TRBJ1-2	-	TRBV28	TGTGCCAGCATACTTTGGACCGACGGAGGGTCTTCTGGCTACACCTTC	CASILWTDGGSSGYTF
-	TRBJ2-7	TRBD1	TRBV6-5	TGTGCCAGCCTGACAGGGGGATCGACCTACGAGCAGTACTTC	CASLTGGSTYEQYF
-	TRBJ2-2	-	TRBV6-5	TGTGCCAGCAGTATGGGTCTCAGGGCCGGGGAGCTGTTTTTT	CASSMGLRAGELFF
-	TRBJ1-5	-	TRBV7-2	TGTGCCAGCAGCCTCGGGGGGGGCAATCAGCCCCAGCATTTT	CASSLGGGNQPQHF
-	TRBJ2-1	TRBD1	TRBV5-3	TGTGCCAGAGGCCCAGGGGGCAATGAGCAGTTCTTC	CARGPGGNEQFF
once	TRBJ1-5	-	TRBV24-1	TGTGCCACCAGTGATTCCGGGACATACTATAATCAGCCCCAGCATTTT	CATSDSGTYYNQPQHF
-	TRBJ2-4	-	TRBV5-1	TGCGCCAGCAGCTTGGACAGAACAATAGCCAAAAACATTCAGTACTTC	CASSLDRTIAKNIQYF
-	TRBJ2-5	-	TRBV29-1	TGCAGCGTTGACCGCGGGGACAGAGAGACCCAGTACTTC	CSVDRGDRETQYF
-	TRBJ1-2	TRBD1	TRBV2	TGTGCCAGCAGTGTAGACAGGGGGAACTATGGCTACACCTTC	CASSVDRGNYGYTF
-	TRBJ2-1	-	TRBV9	TGTGCCAGCAGCCCCCGGACTTACAATGAGCAGTTCTTC	CASSPRTYNEQFF
-	TRBJ1-2	TRBD1	TRBV6-6	TGTGCCAGCAGTTACCTGACAGGGGGCGGAATTAATGGCTACACCTTC	CASSYLTGGGINGYTF
-	TRBJ2-1	-	TRBV12-5	TGTGCTAGTGGTTTGGTACTGGGGGGACGAGGGAATGAGCAGTTCTTC	CASGLVLGGRGNEQFF
-	TRBJ1-5	TRBD1	TRBV6-1	TGTGCCAGCAGTGACGGAACAGGGGTCGGGCCCCAGCATTTT	CASSDGTGVGPQHF
once	TRBJ2-5	-	TRBV30	TGTGCCTGGAGTGAGAAGGCTATGACTCAAGAGACCCAGTACTTC	CAWSEKAMTQETQYF
-	TRBJ1-1	TRBD1	TRBV5-5	TGTGCCAGCATGACCGGGACAGGGTCTTATACTGAAGCTTTCTTT	CASMTGTGSYTEAFF
-	TRBJ2-1	-	TRBV6-5	TGTGCCAGCAGTTACGCCGGGGGGCCTTTCAATGAGCAGTTCTTC	CASSYAGGPFNEQFF
-	TRBJ2-3	TRBD2	TRBV14	TGTGCCAGCAGACCCCTTTGGCGGGGGGATGGCACAGATACGCAGTATTTT	CASRPLWRGDGTDTQYF
-	TRBJ1-6	-	TRBV25-1	TGTGCCAGCAGTGAATTCTTCCAGGGTCTCGGTTCACCCCTCCACTTT	CASSEFFQGLGSPLHF
-	TRBJ1-1	-	TRBV5-1	TGCGCCAGCGCCTCAGGGGATATTGGCACTGAAGCTTTCTTT	CASASGDIGTEAFF
few	TRBJ2-6	-	TRBV19	TGTGCCAGTACCAGCGGCAGCGCCGGGGCCAACGTCCTGACTTTC	CASTSGSAGANVLTF
-	TRBJ1-2	-	TRBV7-2	TGTGCCAGCAGCTTAAATTTTGCAGCTAACTATGGCTACACCTTC	CASSLNFAANYGYTF
-	TRBJ1-1	-	TRBV20-1	TGCAGTGCTTGGGTTGCGGGTGAAGCTTTCTTT	CSAWVAGEAFF
-	TRBJ2-7	TRBD1	TRBV9	TGTGCCAGCAGCGGTCACGACAGGGTCAAGCAGTACTTC	CASSGHDRVKQYF
-	TRBJ1-1	TRBD1	TRBV7-9	TGCTGTGTAGGGGGGACAGCCGACACTGAAGCTTTCTTT	CCVGGTADTEAFF
-	TRBJ1-1	TRBD1	TRBV7-2	TGTGCCAGCAGCTTAGGGGGGACAGTTGATTTAGCTTTCTTT	CASSLGGTVDLAFF
-	TRBJ1-2	TRBD1	TRBV6-2/TRBV6-3	TGTGCCAGCAGTTACTCGTGGAGGGGGCCGCGCGATTCTAACTATGGCTACACCTTC	CASSYSWRGPRDSNYGYTF
-	TRBJ2-4	TRBD2	TRBV4-3	TGCGCCAGCAGCCAAGCCCAAAGCGGGGGCCCCTACAAAAACATTCAGTACTTC	CASSQAQSGGPYKNIQYF
-	TRBJ1-1	TRBD1	TRBV5-5	TGTGCCAGCAGCATACGAGGGACAGGATGGTCGGACACTGAAGCTTTCTTT	CASSIRGTGWSDTEAFF
-	TRBJ2-6	TRBD1	TRBV7-9	TGTGCCAGCAGCTCGATGACAGGGCACTCTGGGGCCAACGTCCTGACTTTC	CASSSMTGHSGANVLTF
-	TRBJ1-1	-	TRBV12-3/TRBV12-4	TGTGCCAGCAGTCAGGGTCTGAACACTGAAGCTTTCTTT	CASSQGLNTEAFF
-	TRBJ2-2	TRBD2	TRBV4-1	TGCGCCAGCAGCCACACCCCCGGGACTATTAACACCGGGGAGCTGTTTTTT	CASSHTPGTINTGELFF
-	TRBJ2-3	-	TRBV24-1	TGTGCCACCAGTCCGGGAGCCTCTACGAGCACAGATACGCAGTATTTT	CATSPGASTSTDTQYF
-	TRBJ1-2	-	TRBV5-1	TGCGCCAGCAGCCCATCGTCGGGGGGGAGCACCTATGGCTACACCTTC	CASSPSSGGSTYGYTF
-	TRBJ1-2	TRBD1	TRBV19	TGTGCCAGTAGCGGACAGGCCGCCAACTATGGCTACACCTTC	CASSGQAANYGYTF
few	TRBJ1-2	-	TRBV5-6	TGTGCCAGCACTCGCGGGAGGACGTCGGCGGGTGGGTACACCTTC	CASTRGRTSAGGYTF
-	TRBJ1-1	TRBD1	TRBV4-3	TGCGCCAGCAGCCAAGATCTAATCAGGGGGGCTTTCTTT	CASSQDLIRGAFF
-	TRBJ2-4	-	TRBV5-5	TGTGCCAGCAGCCCAGAGAGGTTGGTGGTGCGCTTTGAGATGGCGAACATTCAGTACTTC	CASSPERLVVRFEMANIQYF
-	TRBJ2-2	-	TRBV4-1	TGCGCCAGCAGCCAGGCGGGACCACAAACCGGGGAGCTGTTTTTT	CASSQAGPQTGELFF
-	TRBJ1-5	TRBD1	TRBV19	TGTGCCAGTAGTATAGGAGGGGGCAGGTCTCCCAATCAGCCCCAGCATTTT	CASSIGGGRSPNQPQHF
once	TRBJ1-1	-	TRBV3-1/TRBV3-2	TGTGCCAGCAGCCGGGGGGGCAATCCCTCCGAAGCTTTCTTT	CASSRGGNPSEAFF
-	TRBJ2-1	-	TRBV7-8	TGTGCCAGCAGCACATACAGGGTGAGCAATGAGCAGTTCTTC	CASSTYRVSNEQFF
many	TRBJ2-7	TRBD2	TRBV6-5	TGTGCCAGCAGTTACTCGACTAGCGGGGGTTACGAGCAGTACTTC	CASSYSTSGGYEQYF
-	TRBJ1-2	TRBD1	TRBV18	TGTGCCACCTCACCCGGGACAGGGGTAGACTATGGCTACACCTTC	CATSPGTGVDYGYTF
-	TRBJ2-2	TRBD2	TRBV4-1	TGCGCCAGCAGCCCCCGCCTCCTACTAGCGGGGGGGCGCACCGGGGAGCTGTTTTTT	CASSPRLLLAGGRTGELFF
-	TRBJ2-1	-	TRBV18	TGTGCCAGCTCACCAGGCGGGGTGAGCTCCTACAATGAGCAGTTCTTC	CASSPGGVSSYNEQFF
-	TRBJ2-7	-	TRBV28	TGTGCCAGCAGTTTAGCGAGCTACGAGCAGTACTTC	CASSLASYEQYF
-	TRBJ2-1	-	TRBV20-1	TGCAGTGCTAGAGGGAACAGGGGAGGGTTCTTC	CSARGNRGGFF
-	TRBJ2-7	TRBD2	TRBV5-5	TGTGCCAGCAGCCGTCCGACTAGCGGTGCCTACGAGCAGTACTTC	CASSRPTSGAYEQYF
-	TRBJ1-5	-	TRBV3-1/TRBV3-2	TGTGCCAGCAGCTCGGACAGTCTAAATCAGCCCCAGCATTTT	CASSSDSLNQPQHF
-	TRBJ1-1	-	TRBV12-3/TRBV12-4	TGTGCCAGCAGTTCTGGAACAGGACAGAAAGCTTTCTTT	CASSSGTGQKAFF
-	TRBJ1-1	-	TRBV9	TGTGCCAGCAGCCCCCACAGGGAGTCTGAAGCTTTCTTT	CASSPHRESEAFF
-	TRBJ1-2	-	TRBV5-1	TGCGCCAGCAGCCCCGGACAGTGGGGCTACACCTTC	CASSPGQWGYTF
-	TRBJ2-7	-	TRBV10-3	TGTGCCCACGGGCGGGGCACCTACGAGCAGTACTTC	CAHGRGTYEQYF